The 13 T cell receptor beta chains presented below share a single source sample, sequenced in a study of blood T cell repertoires in COVID-19. Method: immunoSEQ multiplex PCR; TCRdb's copy keeps in-frame clones and lacks some. The sample gives approximately 250,000 clones, 75% to 85% of which show up once; 8.5% to 9.5% is in the top ten. Source material: PBMCs or T cells enriched from blood (not recorded which). The origin of the receptors is a woman between 45 and 60 years old with acute COVID-19.

The genes are TRBV11-2 and TRBJ1-2; perhaps TRBD1 as D (5 bases). Deletions cut 7 bases from V and 4 bases from J, with 22 bases between. Germline values: CDR1 SGHAT, CDR2 FQNNGV. The CDR3 spans 16 residues. The CDR3 here is CASTLSPVGGTYGYTF. The CDR3 DNA follows: TGTGCCAGCACCCTTTCCCCCGTGGGAGGGACCTATGGCTACACCTTC.

This clone was seen only a few times. The rearrangement joins TRBV19 to TRBJ1-1; D not certain. V was shortened by 11 bases and J by 4 bases, with 17 bases between the two germline ends. CDR1 and CDR2 (germline): LNHDA, SQIVND (reference sequence). The length of the CDR3 is 13 residues. The CDR3 bases are TGTGCCTCGACAAGGGTTGCGGGCACTGAAGCTTTCTTT. Translating it yields CASTRVAGTEAFF.

The CDR3, as DNA: TGTGCCAGCAGCTCAGGCGCCTCTGGAAACACCATATATTTT. Residues: CASSSGASGNTIYF. This chain connects TRBV3-1 (or the pseudogene TRBV3-2) to TRBJ1-3; no clear D. The CDR3 consists of 14 residues. Trimming pared 5 bases from V and 0 bases from J, leaving 8 bases between. CDR1 and CDR2 from the germline V gene are LGHDT and YNNKEL (reference sequence).

This clone was detected once. V usage is TRBV19 and J usage is TRBJ2-3, with 13 nucleotides matching TRBD2. Looked up from germline, CDR1 is LNHDA and CDR2 is SQIVND (reference sequence). This CDR3 has 16 amino acids. V gave up 5 bases and J gave up 3 bases; unmatched junction bases: 5. Written as DNA, the CDR3 is TGTGCCAGTAGTGGGCGGACTAGCGGGGGAACAGATACGCAGTATTTT. Amino acids: CASSGRTSGGTDTQYF. Full variable domain (missing parts from reference TRBV19 and TRBJ2-3): DGGITQSPKYLFRKEGQNVTLSCEQNLNHDAMYWYRQDPGQGLRLIYYSQIVNDFQKGDIAEGYSVSREKKESFPLTVTSAQKNPTAFYLCASSGRTSGGTDTQYFGPGTRLTVL.

There are a few counts of this clone. This chain joins TRBV18 and TRBJ2-1; 11 bases match TRBD2. With 4 bases clipped from V and 6 bases from J, the junction kept 5 bases outside the gene matches. The CDR3 loop spans 15 amino acids. Looked up from germline, CDR1 is KGHSH and CDR2 is LQKENI. The CDR3 DNA is TGTGCCAGCTCACTAGGACTAGCGGGCCTCAATGAGCAGTTCTTC. This gives the protein CASSLGLAGLNEQFF.

As concerns this clone: Other DNA sequences of this sample code for an identical CDR3. The chain joins TRBV5-6 to TRBJ2-5; 10 bases agree with TRBD2. The V gene end was trimmed by 0 bases and the J gene end by 4 bases; junction bases not matched to a gene: 3. The CDR3 covers 15 residues. From germline, CDR1 is SGHDT and CDR2 YYEEEE. The CDR3 sequence is CASSLELAGRETQYF. The CDR3 bases are TGTGCCAGCAGCTTGGAACTAGCGGGGAGAGAGACCCAGTACTTC.

CDR3 sequence: CASSPNRDSQKLFF. CDR3 coding DNA: TGTGCCAGCTCACCCAACCGGGACAGCCAAAAACTGTTTTTT. V is TRBV18 and J is TRBJ1-4, with TRBD1 identical over 7 bases. J was trimmed by 9 bases and V by 3 bases; bases with no gene match: 7. This CDR3 spans 14 amino acids. Germline CDR1 reads KGHSH; CDR2 reads LQKENI.

This clone was seen only a few times. The rearrangement links TRBV5-1 to TRBJ1-1; TRBD1 aligns across 9 bases. Germline CDR1 is SGHRS and CDR2 is YFSETQ. The CDR3 spans 14 residues. V lost 4 bases to trimming and J lost 5 bases; unmatched junction nucleotides: 6. This CDR3 reads CASSPDRGETEAFF. The DNA of the CDR3 is TGCGCCAGCAGCCCGGACAGGGGCGAGACTGAAGCTTTCTTT. Full variable domain (rest looked up from reference TRBV5-1 and TRBJ1-1): KAGVTQTPRYLIKTRGQQVTLSCSPISGHRSVSWYQQTPGQGLQFLFEYFSETQRNKGNFPGRFSGRQFSNSRSEMNVSTLELGDSALYLCASSPDRGETEAFFGQGTRLTVV.

The chain recombines TRBV9 with TRBJ2-1; the match to TRBD2 covers 9 bases. V trimming: 4 bases; J trimming: 7 bases; junction bases outside the gene matches: 9. Germline CDR1 reads SGDLS; CDR2 reads YYNGEE. This CDR3 contains 15 residues. This CDR3 is CASSPGLAVRNEQFF. The CDR3 coding sequence is TGTGCCAGCAGCCCGGGACTAGCCGTAAGGAATGAGCAGTTCTTC.

The gene calls are TRBV2 and TRBJ2-3, with TRBD2 matching over 8 bases. Trimming removed 7 bases from V and 0 bases from J; junction bases left unmatched: 6. The CDR3 is made up of 15 amino acids. CDR1 SNHLY and CDR2 FYNNEI come from the germline V gene. The CDR3, as DNA: TGTGCCAGCACCAACGAGCGGGGGAGCACAGATACGCAGTATTTT. This codes for CASTNERGSTDTQYF.

The CDR3 region has the DNA TGTGCCAGCAGTGCTTCAGCGGGGGGCCTCCTTTACGAGCAGTACTTC. This codes for CASSASAGGLLYEQYF. The chain carries TRBV6-1 and TRBJ2-7; 9 bases line up with TRBD2. V lost 4 bases and J lost 4; bases outside the gene matches: 11. In germline, CDR1 is MNHNS, CDR2 SASEGT. CDR3 length equals 16 residues.

This clone has only one observation. The rearrangement uses TRBV5-4 and TRBJ1-1; a weak D match, TRBD1 (5 bases). The CDR3 is 17 residues long. Trimming took 4 bases from V and 3 from J, leaving 22 bases between them. CDR1 and CDR2 (germline): SGHNT, YYREEE (reference sequence). The CDR3 region is CASSPSGPGGGHTEAFF. CDR3 nucleotides: TGTGCCAGCAGCCCGAGCGGCCCGGGGGGTGGGCACACTGAAGCTTTCTTT. Looking up the rest from reference TRBV5-4 and TRBJ1-1 gives the full variable domain: ETGVTQSPTHLIKTRGQQVTLRCSSQSGHNTVSWYQQALGQGPQFIFQYYREEENGRGNFPPRFSGLQFPNYSSELNVNALELDDSALYLCASSPSGPGGGHTEAFFGQGTRLTVV.

This rearrangement joins TRBV29-1 to TRBJ1-1, with D hard to call. In germline, CDR1 is SQVTM, CDR2 ANQGSEA. This CDR3 is 11 amino acids long. V dropped 3 bases and J dropped 5 bases, with 7 bases sitting between them. This CDR3 is CSVEVATEAFF. The CDR3, as DNA: TGCAGCGTTGAGGTGGCAACTGAAGCTTTCTTT.